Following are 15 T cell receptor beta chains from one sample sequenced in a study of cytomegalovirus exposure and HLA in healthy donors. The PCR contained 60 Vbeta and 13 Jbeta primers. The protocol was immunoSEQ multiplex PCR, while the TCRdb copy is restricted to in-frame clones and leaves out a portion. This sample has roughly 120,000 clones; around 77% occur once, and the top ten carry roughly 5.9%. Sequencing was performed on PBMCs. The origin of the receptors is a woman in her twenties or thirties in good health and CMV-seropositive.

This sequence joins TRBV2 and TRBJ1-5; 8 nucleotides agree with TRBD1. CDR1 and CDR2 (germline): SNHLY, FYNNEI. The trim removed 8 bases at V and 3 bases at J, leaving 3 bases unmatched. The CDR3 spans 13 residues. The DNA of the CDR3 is TGTGCCAGCGGACAGGGTTACAATCAGCCCCAGCATTTT. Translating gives CASGQGYNQPQHF.

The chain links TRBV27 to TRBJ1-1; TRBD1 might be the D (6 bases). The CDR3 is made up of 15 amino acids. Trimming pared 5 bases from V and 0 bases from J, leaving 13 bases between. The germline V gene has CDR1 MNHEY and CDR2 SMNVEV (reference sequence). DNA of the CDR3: TGTGCCAGCAGTCCGACAGGCCGTTTGAACACTGAAGCTTTCTTT. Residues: CASSPTGRLNTEAFF.

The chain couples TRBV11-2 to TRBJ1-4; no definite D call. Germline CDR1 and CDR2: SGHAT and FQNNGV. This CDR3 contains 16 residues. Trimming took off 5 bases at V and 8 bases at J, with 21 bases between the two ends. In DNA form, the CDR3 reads TGTGCCAGCAGCCCCATTGTCGGCAGGATTGGGGAAAAACTGTTTTTT. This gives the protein CASSPIVGRIGEKLFF.

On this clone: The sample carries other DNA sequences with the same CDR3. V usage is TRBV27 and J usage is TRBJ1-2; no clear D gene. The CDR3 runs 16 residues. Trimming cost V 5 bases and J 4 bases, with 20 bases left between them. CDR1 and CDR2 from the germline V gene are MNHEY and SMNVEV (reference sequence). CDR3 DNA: TGTGCCAGCAGTCCCAACTCCGGTGGAGACGGCTATGGCTACACCTTC. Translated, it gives CASSPNSGGDGYGYTF.

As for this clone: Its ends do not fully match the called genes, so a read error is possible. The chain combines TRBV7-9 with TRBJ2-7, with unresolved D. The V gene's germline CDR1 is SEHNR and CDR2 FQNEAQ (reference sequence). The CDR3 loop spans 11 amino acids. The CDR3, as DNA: TGTTCCAGCAGCCTCTCCTACGAGCAGTACTTC. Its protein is CSSSLSYEQYF.

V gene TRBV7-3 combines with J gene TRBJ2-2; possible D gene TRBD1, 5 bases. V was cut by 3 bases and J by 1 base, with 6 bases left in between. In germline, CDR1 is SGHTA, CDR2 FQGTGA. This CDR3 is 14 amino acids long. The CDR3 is CASSLTVNTGELFF. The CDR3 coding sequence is TGTGCCAGCAGCTTGACAGTGAACACCGGGGAGCTGTTTTTT. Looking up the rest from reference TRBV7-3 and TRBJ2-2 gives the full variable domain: GAGVSQTPSNKVTEKGKYVELRCDPISGHTALYWYRQSLGQGPEFLIYFQGTGAADDSGLPNDRFFAVRPEGSVSTLKIQRTERGDSAVYLCASSLTVNTGELFFGEGSRLTVL.

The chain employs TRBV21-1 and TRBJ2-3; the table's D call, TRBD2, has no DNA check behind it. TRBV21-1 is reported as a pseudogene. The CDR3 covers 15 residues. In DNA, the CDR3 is TGTGCCAGCAGCTCCAGGACTGAGGAAGAGTATACGCAGTATTTT. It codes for CASSSRTEEEYTQYF.

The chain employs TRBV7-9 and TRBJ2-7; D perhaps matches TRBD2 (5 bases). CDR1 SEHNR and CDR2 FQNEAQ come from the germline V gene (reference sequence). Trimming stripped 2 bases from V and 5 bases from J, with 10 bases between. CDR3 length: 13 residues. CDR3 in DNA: TGTGCCAGCAGCTTACAGACTAACGACGAGCAGTACTTC. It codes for CASSLQTNDEQYF.

Here the CDR3 DNA reads TGCGCCAGCACCTTCGGAGGGGGCAATCAGCCCCAGCATTTT. This codes for CASTFGGGNQPQHF. This chain uses TRBV5-1 with TRBJ1-5; a possible D gene is TRBD1 (5 bases). The CDR3 extends over 14 amino acids. V lost 6 bases and J 2 bases, leaving 12 bases between the germline ends. CDR1 and CDR2 from the germline V gene are SGHRS and YFSETQ.

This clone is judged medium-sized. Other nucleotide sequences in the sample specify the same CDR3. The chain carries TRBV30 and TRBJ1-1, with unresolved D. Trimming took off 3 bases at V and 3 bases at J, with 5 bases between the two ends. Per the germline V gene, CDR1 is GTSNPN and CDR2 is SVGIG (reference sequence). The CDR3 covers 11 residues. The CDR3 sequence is CAWSLDTEAFF. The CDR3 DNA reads TGTGCCTGGAGCCTTGACACTGAAGCTTTCTTT.

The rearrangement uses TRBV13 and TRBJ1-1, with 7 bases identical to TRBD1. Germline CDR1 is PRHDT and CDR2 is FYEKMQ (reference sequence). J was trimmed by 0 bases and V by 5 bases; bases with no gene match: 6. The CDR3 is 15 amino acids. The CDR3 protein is CASSITGEMNTEAFF. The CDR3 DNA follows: TGTGCCAGCAGCATAACAGGGGAGATGAACACTGAAGCTTTCTTT.

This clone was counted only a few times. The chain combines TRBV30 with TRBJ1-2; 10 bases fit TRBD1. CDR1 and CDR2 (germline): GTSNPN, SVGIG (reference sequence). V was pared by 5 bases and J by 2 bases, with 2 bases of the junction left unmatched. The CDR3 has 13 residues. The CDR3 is CAWQTGGNYGYTF. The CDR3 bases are TGTGCCTGGCAGACAGGGGGCAACTATGGCTACACCTTC.

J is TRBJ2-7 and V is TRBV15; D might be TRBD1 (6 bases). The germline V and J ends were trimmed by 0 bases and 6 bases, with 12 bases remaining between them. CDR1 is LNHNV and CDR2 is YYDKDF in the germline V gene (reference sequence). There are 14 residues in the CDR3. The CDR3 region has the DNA TGTGCCACCAGCAGAGATCAGGTAGGGGGCGAGCAGTACTTC. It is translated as CATSRDQVGGEQYF.

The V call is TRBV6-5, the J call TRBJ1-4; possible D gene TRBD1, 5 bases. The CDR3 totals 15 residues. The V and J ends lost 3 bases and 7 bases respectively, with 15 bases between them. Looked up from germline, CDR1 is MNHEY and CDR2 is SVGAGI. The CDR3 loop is CASSYGSGLIEKLFF. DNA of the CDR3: TGTGCCAGCAGTTATGGGTCAGGGCTGATTGAAAAACTGTTTTTT.

The CDR3 DNA is TGTGCCAGCTCACACAGGACAGGGGGCAAGAACACTGAAGCTTTCTTT. The encoded protein is CASSHRTGGKNTEAFF. This sequence joins TRBV18 and TRBJ1-1; 11 nucleotides align to TRBD1. Germline V lookup: CDR1 KGHSH, CDR2 LQKENI. The CDR3 consists of 16 residues. The ends lost 4 bases at V and 1 base at J; junction bases unmatched: 5.